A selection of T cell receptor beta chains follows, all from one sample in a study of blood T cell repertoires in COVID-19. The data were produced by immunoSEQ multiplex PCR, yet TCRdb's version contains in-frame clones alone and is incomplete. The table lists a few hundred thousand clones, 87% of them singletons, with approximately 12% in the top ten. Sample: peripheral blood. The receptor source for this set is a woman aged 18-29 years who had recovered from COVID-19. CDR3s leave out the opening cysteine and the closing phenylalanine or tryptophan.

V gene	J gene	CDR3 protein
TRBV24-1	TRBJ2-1	ATSDLRAGGRNEQF
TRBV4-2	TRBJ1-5	ASSQEVGVSWNQPQH
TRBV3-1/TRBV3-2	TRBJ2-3	ASGDRGGEDTQY
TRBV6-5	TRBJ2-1	ASSNVLNNEQF
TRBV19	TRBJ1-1	ASHDRGMNTEAF
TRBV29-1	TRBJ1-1	SVETQGKFTEAF
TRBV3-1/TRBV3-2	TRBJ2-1	ASSQDQLAFLYNEQF
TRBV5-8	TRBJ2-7	ASSLGGYEQY
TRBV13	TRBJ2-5	ASRRWTSRQETQY
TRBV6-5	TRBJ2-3	ASSQARMSRDTQY
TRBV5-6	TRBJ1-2	ASSDLRQGGYGYT
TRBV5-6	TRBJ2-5	ASSLRTSGSWRETQY
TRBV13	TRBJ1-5	ASSQGGSHSNQPQH
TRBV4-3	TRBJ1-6	ASSPTSGSPLH
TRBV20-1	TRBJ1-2	SASRGNYGYT
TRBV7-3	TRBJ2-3	ATWELAGVGPSTDTQY
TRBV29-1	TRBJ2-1	SSLGTSGYNEQF
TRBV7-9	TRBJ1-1	ASSYLGVLAEAF
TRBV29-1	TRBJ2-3	SVAATPSTDTQY
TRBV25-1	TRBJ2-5	ASSAQTSPKETQY
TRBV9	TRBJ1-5	ASSVGGGGNQPQH
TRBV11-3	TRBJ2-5	ASSPRAGVMETQY
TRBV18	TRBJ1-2	ASSPLTGHYGYT
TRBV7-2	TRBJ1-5	ASSYTAGYSNQPQH
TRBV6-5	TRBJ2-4	ASKFGGAKNIQY
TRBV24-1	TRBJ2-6	ATSEITGSVLT
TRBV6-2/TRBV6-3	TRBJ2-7	ASSYPPSASSYEQY
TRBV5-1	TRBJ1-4	ASTGQGYEKLF
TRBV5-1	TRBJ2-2	ASSPGHNTGELF
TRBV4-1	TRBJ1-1	ASSQPWTAMNTEAF
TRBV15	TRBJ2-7	ATSSDRVGGQY
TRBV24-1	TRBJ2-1	ATSDFVAGLDEQF
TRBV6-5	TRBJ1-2	ASRRMAEGVAT
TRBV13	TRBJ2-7	ASSPTPAYEQY
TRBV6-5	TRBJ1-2	ASASGTGYGYT
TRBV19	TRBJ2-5	ASSGLAGGLQTQY
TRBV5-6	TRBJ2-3	ASSAGTGWADTQY
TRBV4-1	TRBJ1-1	ASSHGQGNTEAF
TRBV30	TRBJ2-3	AWTQKADTQY
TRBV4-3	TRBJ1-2	ASSQVGQVNYGYT
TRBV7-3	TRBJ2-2	ASSWDRNTGELF
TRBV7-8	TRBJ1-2	ASSLAVRGGGYT
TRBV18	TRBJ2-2	ASSAQGANTGELF
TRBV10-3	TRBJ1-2	AITGASNYGYT
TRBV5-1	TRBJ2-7	ASSSTTGGEQY
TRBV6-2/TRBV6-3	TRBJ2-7	ASSVDRTYEQY
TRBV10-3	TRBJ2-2	AIRLSGELF
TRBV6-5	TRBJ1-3	ASSYSTSGNTIY
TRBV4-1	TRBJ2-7	ASSHFPSGIYEQY
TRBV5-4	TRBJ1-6	ASSSLGSGNSPLH
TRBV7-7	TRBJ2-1	ASSLDWYNEQF
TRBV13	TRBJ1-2	ASSQGSSLIDGGYT
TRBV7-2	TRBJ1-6	ASSARQAPGTLH
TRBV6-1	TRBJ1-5	ASSEASGGRDQPQH
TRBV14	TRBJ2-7	ASSQGGTGLIYEQY
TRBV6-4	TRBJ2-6	ASSPTGDGANVLT
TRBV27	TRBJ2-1	ASSLSTTGDGSNEQF
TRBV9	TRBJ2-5	ASSVGAETQY
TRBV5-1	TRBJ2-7	ASSMIPLAGGSYEQY